This T cell receptor beta chain was recorded in a study of blood T cell repertoires in COVID-19. Study at large: The United States, Italy and Spain provided the acute and convalescent COVID-19 samples. The cDNA or gDNA used as material had been derived from T cells, B-cell-depleted T cells, or PBMCs.

During active infection, Seattle patients enrolled and were then monitored through disease. This CDR3 comprises 17 residues. Trimming pared 0 bases from V and 5 bases from J, leaving 20 bases between. Germline V gives CDR1 LGHDT, CDR2 YNNKEL (reference sequence). Original methodology: Amplification from reference gene primers served as the basis for estimated nucleated cell counts. Profiling relied on immunoSEQ multiplex PCR, and the TCRdb table lists in-frame clones only, not all of them. V, J and clone size are taken as reported in that table, and D and trimming were inferred from the DNA itself. The sample includes around 160,000 clones, roughly 89% seen only once; the top ten take under 13%.

Sequencing was done on a sample of peripheral blood. This receptor was taken from a woman aged 70-85 years with COVID-19, enrolled during active disease. The chain joins TRBV3-1 (or the pseudogene TRBV3-2) to TRBJ2-7, with D unclear. Written as DNA, the CDR3 is TGTGCCAGCAGCCAAGAACTTAGAACAGTTAATCCTAACGAGCAGTACTTC. This translates into CASSQELRTVNPNEQYF.